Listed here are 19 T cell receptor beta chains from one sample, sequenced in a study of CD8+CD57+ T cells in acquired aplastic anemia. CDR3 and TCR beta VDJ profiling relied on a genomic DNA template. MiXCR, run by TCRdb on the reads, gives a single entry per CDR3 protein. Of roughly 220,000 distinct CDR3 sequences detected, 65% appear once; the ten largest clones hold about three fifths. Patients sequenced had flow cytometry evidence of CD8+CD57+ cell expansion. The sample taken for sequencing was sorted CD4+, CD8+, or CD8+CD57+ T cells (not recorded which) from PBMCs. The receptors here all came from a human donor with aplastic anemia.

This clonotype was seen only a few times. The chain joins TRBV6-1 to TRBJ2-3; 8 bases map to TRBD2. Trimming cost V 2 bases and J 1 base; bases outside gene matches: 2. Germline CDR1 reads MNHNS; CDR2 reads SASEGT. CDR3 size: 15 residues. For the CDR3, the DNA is TGTGCCAGCAGTGAAAAAGCGGGGGGCACAGATACGCAGTATTTT. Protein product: CASSEKAGGTDTQYF.

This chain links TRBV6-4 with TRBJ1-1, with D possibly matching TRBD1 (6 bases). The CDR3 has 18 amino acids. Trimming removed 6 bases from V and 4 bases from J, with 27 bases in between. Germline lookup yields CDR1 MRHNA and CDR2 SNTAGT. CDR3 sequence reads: CASRLWGTQNLRVTEAFF. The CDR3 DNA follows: TGTGCCAGCAGACTCTGGGGGACACAAAATTTGAGAGTCACTGAAGCTTTCTTT.

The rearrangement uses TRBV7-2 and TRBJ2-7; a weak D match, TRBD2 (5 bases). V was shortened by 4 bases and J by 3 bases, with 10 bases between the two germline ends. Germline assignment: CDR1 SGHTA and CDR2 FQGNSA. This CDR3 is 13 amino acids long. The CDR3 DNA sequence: TGTGCCAGCAGCTCACATACTAGCTACGAGCAGTACTTC. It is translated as CASSSHTSYEQYF. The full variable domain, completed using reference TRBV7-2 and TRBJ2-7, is GAGVSQSPSNKVTEKGKDVELRCDPISGHTALYWYRQSLGQGLEFLIYFQGNSAPDKSGLPSDRFSAERTGGSVSTLTIQRTQQEDSAVYLCASSSHTSYEQYFGPGTRLTVT.

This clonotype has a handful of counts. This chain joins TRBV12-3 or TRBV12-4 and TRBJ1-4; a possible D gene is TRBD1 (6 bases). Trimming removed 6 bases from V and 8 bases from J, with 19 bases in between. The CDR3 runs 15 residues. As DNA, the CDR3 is TGTGCCAGCAGCCACATAAAACAGGGAGGCGAAAAACTGTTTTTT. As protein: CASSHIKQGGEKLFF.

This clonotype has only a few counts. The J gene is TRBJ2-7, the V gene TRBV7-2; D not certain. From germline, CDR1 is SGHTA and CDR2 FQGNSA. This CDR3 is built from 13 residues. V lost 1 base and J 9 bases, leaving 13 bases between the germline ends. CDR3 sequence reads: CASSLVGFDGQYF. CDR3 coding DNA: TGTGCCAGCAGCTTAGTCGGTTTTGATGGGCAGTACTTC.

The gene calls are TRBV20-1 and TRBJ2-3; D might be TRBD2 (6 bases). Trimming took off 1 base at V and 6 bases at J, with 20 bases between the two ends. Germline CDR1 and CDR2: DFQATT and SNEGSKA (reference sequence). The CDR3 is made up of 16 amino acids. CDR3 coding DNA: TGCAGTGCTAGAGGCCCCAGGTTAGGAGGGCACGATACGCAGTATTTT. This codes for CSARGPRLGGHDTQYF.

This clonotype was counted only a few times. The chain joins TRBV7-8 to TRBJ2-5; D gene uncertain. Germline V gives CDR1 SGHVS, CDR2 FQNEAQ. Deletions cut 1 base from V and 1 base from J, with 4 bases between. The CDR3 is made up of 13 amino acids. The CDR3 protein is CASSLGIQETQYF. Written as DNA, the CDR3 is TGTGCCAGCAGCTTAGGCATCCAAGAGACCCAGTACTTC.

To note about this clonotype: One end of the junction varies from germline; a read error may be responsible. For the CDR3, the DNA is TGTGCCAGCCGTGACTCACTAGCGGGGACAGATACGCAGTATTTT. Residues: CASRDSLAGTDTQYF. The V call is TRBV6-4, the J call TRBJ2-3; TRBD2 matches 10 bases. The CDR3 extends over 15 amino acids. The germline gives CDR1 MRHNA, CDR2 SNTAGT.

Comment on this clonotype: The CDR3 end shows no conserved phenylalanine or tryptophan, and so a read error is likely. The DNA of the CDR3 is TGTGCCACCAGACCAGGATTGGAAGCTGTTGAGCTGTTTTCT. Its translation is CATRPGLEAVELFS. This chain joins TRBV15 and TRBJ2-2; D not resolved. Germline lookup yields CDR1 LNHNV and CDR2 YYDKDF (reference sequence). The V gene lost 6 bases and the J gene lost 11 bases, with 19 bases spanning the gap. The CDR3 has 14 amino acids.

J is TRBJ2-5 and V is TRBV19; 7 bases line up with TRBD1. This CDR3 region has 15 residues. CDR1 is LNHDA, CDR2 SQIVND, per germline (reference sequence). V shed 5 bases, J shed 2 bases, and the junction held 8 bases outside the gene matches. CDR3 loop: CASSPRDSLQETQYF. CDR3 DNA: TGTGCCAGTAGTCCACGGGACAGTTTACAAGAGACCCAGTACTTC.

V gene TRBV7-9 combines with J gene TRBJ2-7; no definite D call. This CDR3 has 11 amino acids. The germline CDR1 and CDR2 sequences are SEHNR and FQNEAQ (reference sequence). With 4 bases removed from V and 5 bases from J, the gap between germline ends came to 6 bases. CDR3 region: CASSSTHEQYF. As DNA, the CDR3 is TGTGCCAGCAGCTCCACTCACGAGCAGTACTTC.

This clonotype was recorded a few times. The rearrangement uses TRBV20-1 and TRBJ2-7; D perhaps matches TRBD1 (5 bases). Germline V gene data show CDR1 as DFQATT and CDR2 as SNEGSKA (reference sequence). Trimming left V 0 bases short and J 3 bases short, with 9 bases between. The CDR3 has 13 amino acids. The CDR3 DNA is TGCAGTGCTAGAGAAGGGGTGGTCTACGAGCAGTACTTC. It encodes CSAREGVVYEQYF.

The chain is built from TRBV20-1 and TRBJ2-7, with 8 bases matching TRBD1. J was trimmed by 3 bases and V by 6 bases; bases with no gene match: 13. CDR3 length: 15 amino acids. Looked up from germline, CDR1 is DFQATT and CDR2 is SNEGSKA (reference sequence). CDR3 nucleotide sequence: TGCAGTGCGTGGCCAGCAGGACAGGGAGGCTACGAGCAGTACTTC. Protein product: CSAWPAGQGGYEQYF.

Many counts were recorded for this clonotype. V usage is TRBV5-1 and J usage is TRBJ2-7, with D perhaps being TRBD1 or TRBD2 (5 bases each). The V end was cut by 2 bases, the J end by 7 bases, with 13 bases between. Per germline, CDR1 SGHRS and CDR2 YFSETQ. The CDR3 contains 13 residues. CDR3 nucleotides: TGCGCCAGCAGCTTCCTTTCGGGGCAGGAGCAGTACTTC. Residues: CASSFLSGQEQYF.

In DNA, the CDR3 is TGTGCCAGCAGTGTAACTAGCGGGGTGGGGAACATTCAGTACTTC. Its translation is CASSVTSGVGNIQYF. This rearrangement joins TRBV2 to TRBJ2-4; 10 bases match TRBD2. Germline V gene sequence: CDR1 SNHLY, CDR2 FYNNEI. The CDR3 loop spans 15 amino acids. Trimming cost V 4 bases and J 7 bases; bases outside gene matches: 7.

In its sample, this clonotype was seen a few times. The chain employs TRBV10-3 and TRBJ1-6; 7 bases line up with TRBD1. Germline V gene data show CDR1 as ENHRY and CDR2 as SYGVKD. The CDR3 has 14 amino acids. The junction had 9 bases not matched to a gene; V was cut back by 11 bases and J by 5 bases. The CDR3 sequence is CAARTGAHNSPLHF. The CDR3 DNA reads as TGTGCCGCCCGGACAGGCGCTCATAATTCACCCCTCCACTTT.

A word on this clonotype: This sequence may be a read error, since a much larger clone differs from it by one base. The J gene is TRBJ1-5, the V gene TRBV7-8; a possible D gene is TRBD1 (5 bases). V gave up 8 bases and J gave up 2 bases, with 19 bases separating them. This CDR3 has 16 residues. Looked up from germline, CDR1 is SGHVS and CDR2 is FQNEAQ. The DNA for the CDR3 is TGTGCCAGCGGCTCCCTAAGGGGTGTGGGCAATCAGCCCCAGCATTTT. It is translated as CASGSLRGVGNQPQHF.

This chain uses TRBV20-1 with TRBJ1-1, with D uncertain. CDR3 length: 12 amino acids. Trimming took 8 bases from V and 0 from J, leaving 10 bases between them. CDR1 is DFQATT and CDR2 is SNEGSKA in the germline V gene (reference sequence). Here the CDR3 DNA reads TGCAGTTCCTTTGTAATGAACACTGAAGCTTTCTTT. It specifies CSSFVMNTEAFF.

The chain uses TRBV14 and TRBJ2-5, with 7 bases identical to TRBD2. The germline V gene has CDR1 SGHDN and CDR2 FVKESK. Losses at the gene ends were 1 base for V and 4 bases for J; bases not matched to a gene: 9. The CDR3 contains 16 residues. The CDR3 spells CASSQGLYGGIETQYF. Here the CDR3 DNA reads TGTGCCAGCAGCCAAGGCCTTTACGGGGGGATAGAGACCCAGTACTTC.